The 10 T cell receptor beta chains in this list originate from one sample, sequenced in a study of CD8+ T cells in alopecia areata. RNA extraction was followed by reverse transcription into cDNA, which acted as the sequencing template. The data were produced by immunoSEQ multiplex PCR, yet TCRdb's version contains in-frame clones alone and is incomplete. Here the sample spans more than 150,000 clones, 40% to 55% being singletons. Stated treatment: oral pan-JAK inhibitor, 5-10 mg twice daily. This specimen was CD8+ T cells sorted from blood, taken at approximately week 52, from a patient treated with tofacitinib. The receptors were sampled from a human donor with alopecia areata.

Of note for this clone: Other nucleotide sequences from this sample produce the same CDR3. V and J are TRBV29-1 and TRBJ2-2, with D uncertain. Germline loops: CDR1 SQVTM, CDR2 ANQGSEA. The CDR3 is made up of 10 amino acids. Trimming left V 5 bases short and J 5 bases short, with 3 bases between. DNA of the CDR3: TGCAGCGTTCGGACCGGGGAGCTGTTTTTT. It translates to CSVRTGELFF.

This clone was picked up a small number of times. This rearrangement joins TRBV5-1 to TRBJ2-2; D unresolved. Between the trimmed V and J ends, which lost 3 bases and 6 bases, there was a span of 6 bases. The CDR3 spans 12 residues. In germline, CDR1 is SGHRS, CDR2 YFSETQ. The CDR3 nucleotides are TGCGCCAGCAGCTCCAATGCCGGGGAGCTGTTTTTT. This sequence encodes CASSSNAGELFF.

This clone was seen only once. The V gene is TRBV10-3, the J gene TRBJ1-2, with 8 bases that match TRBD1. Germline V lookup: CDR1 ENHRY, CDR2 SYGVKD. The ends lost 1 base at V and 5 bases at J; junction bases unmatched: 9. The CDR3 length is 16 residues. The CDR3 spells CAISELAQGAAYGYTF. The CDR3 DNA sequence: TGTGCCATCAGTGAGTTGGCGCAGGGGGCGGCGTATGGCTACACCTTC.

CDR3 nucleotide sequence: TGCAGCGTTGAAGATTCGGGAGATACGCAGTATTTT. As protein: CSVEDSGDTQYF. This sequence joins TRBV29-1 and TRBJ2-3; D not certain. The CDR3 totals 12 residues. V lost 0 bases and J 5 bases, leaving 6 bases between the germline ends. The V gene's germline CDR1 is SQVTM and CDR2 ANQGSEA.

The V call is TRBV4-1, the J call TRBJ2-3; D is uncertain. Germline V gene lookup returns CDR1 MGHRA and CDR2 YSYEKL. The V end was cut by 2 bases, the J end by 6 bases, with 6 bases between. The CDR3 has 12 amino acids. The CDR3 region is CASSQPLDTQYF. CDR3 nucleotides: TGCGCCAGCAGCCAACCCCTGGATACGCAGTATTTT.

The V gene is TRBV9, the J gene TRBJ1-5; D might be TRBD1 (5 bases). V was trimmed by 4 bases and J by 4 bases, leaving 12 bases between them. Per the germline V gene, CDR1 is SGDLS and CDR2 is YYNGEE. The length of the CDR3 is 14 residues. The CDR3 loop reads CASSLRGGNQPQHF. In DNA, the CDR3 is TGTGCCAGCAGCTTACGGGGGGGTAATCAGCCCCAGCATTTT.

The V call is TRBV2, the J call TRBJ2-5; TRBD1 matches 8 bases. The junction had 5 bases not matched to a gene; V was cut back by 5 bases and J by 3 bases. The CDR3 has 14 residues. Germline loops: CDR1 SNHLY, CDR2 FYNNEI. CDR3 region: CASSWTGIKETQYF. CDR3 DNA sequence: TGTGCCAGCAGTTGGACAGGGATTAAAGAGACCCAGTACTTC.

This clone was recorded a few times. The J gene is TRBJ1-1, the V gene TRBV27; D possibly corresponds to TRBD1 (5 bases). Trimming removed 6 bases at V and 0 bases at J, with 14 bases between. Germline V gene lookup returns CDR1 MNHEY and CDR2 SMNVEV (reference sequence). The CDR3 covers 15 residues. CDR3 in DNA: TGTGCCAGCAGATTGGGGCCCGGGGTGAACACTGAAGCTTTCTTT. Translation gives CASRLGPGVNTEAFF.

In this sample, this clone turned up a few times. This sequence joins TRBV2 and TRBJ2-7; 9 bases fit TRBD1. Germline V gene data show CDR1 as SNHLY and CDR2 as FYNNEI. After removal of 5 bases from V and 3 bases from J, the junction contained 8 bases not matched to a gene. The length of the CDR3 is 15 residues. The CDR3 region is CASSSGTGLHYEQYF. CDR3 DNA sequence: TGTGCCAGCAGTTCCGGGACAGGGCTTCACTACGAGCAGTACTTC.

CDR3 protein: CATSRGEDLGTQYF. In nucleotides, the CDR3 is TGTGCCACCAGCAGGGGCGAAGACTTGGGGACCCAGTACTTC. This chain joins TRBV15 and TRBJ2-5; the D is unclear. CDR1 is LNHNV, CDR2 YYDKDF, per germline (reference sequence). Trimming shortened V by 3 bases and J by 7 bases, and 15 bases separated the two germline ends. The CDR3 runs 14 residues. Drawing the rest from reference TRBV15 and TRBJ2-5, the complete variable domain is DAMVIQNPRYQVTQFGKPVTLSCSQTLNHNVMYWYQQKSSQAPKLLFHYYDKDFNNEADTPDNFQSRRPNTSFCFLDIRSPGLGDTAMYLCATSRGEDLGTQYFGPGTRLLVL.